The 28 T cell receptor beta chains presented below share a single source sample, sequenced in a study of early T cells in non-severe SARS-CoV-2 infection. TCRdb itself ran the 5' RACE reads through MiXCR, one entry per CDR3 protein. This sample carries some 80,000 distinct CDR3 sequences, about an eighth of them seen once, and the ten largest clones take 3.4%. The sequenced material came from whole blood. The receptors shown here come from an adult who was a healthcare worker with PCR-confirmed SARS-CoV-2 infection or an uninfected control (not recorded which).

This clonotype was detected ten times or more. The chain couples TRBV20-1 to TRBJ2-3; 7 bases are a match to TRBD1. Germline CDR1 reads DFQATT; CDR2 reads SNEGSKA (reference sequence). J gave up 1 base and V 0 bases, and 4 bases lay outside the gene matches. The CDR3 runs 15 residues. The CDR3 loop reads CSARDPGQRTDTQYF. In DNA form, the CDR3 reads TGCAGTGCTAGAGATCCGGGACAGCGCACAGATACGCAGTATTTT.

This clonotype was counted between two and nine times. V is TRBV3-1 and J is TRBJ2-5; no reliable D call. Germline V gives CDR1 LGHDT, CDR2 YNNKEL (reference sequence). This CDR3 spans 13 amino acids. V was trimmed by 2 bases and J by 4 bases, leaving 8 bases between them. CDR3 DNA: TGTGCCAGCAGCCAACCGGTTTTAGAGACCCAGTACTTC. Translation: CASSQPVLETQYF.

This clonotype is medium-sized. This CDR3 reads CAAKETSGRASSTDTQYF. Here the CDR3 DNA reads TGTGCCGCTAAGGAGACTAGCGGGAGAGCCTCTAGCACAGATACGCAGTATTTT. The J gene is TRBJ2-3, the V gene TRBV28, with TRBD2 matching 12 bases. This CDR3 comprises 18 residues. In germline, CDR1 is MDHEN, CDR2 SYDVKM. Trimming cost V 11 bases and J 0 bases; bases outside gene matches: 15.

Ten or more counts support this clonotype. The rearrangement joins TRBV29-1 to TRBJ2-1; D uncertain. CDR1 and CDR2 from the germline V gene are SQVTM and ANQGSEA. Trimming removed 4 bases from V and 9 bases from J, with 1 base in between. CDR3 length: 8 residues. The CDR3 bases are TGCAGCGTTGGTGAGCAGTTCTTC. Protein product: CSVGEQFF.

This clonotype occurred a few times. This sequence joins TRBV10-3 and TRBJ2-1, with 9 bases lining up with TRBD2. The CDR3 covers 14 residues. CDR1 and CDR2 from the germline V gene are ENHRY and SYGVKD. V dropped 2 bases and J dropped 8; count of bases not matched to a gene: 4. CDR3 bases: TGTGCCATCAGTGAGGGTAGCGGGAGCGATGAGCAGTTCTTC. Translated, it gives CAISEGSGSDEQFF.

This clonotype was seen ten or more times. The rearrangement joins TRBV2 to TRBJ2-7; tentatively, D is TRBD1 or TRBD2 (5 bases each). The V and J ends lost 4 bases and 2 bases respectively, with 12 bases between them. Germline CDR1 reads SNHLY; CDR2 reads FYNNEI. The CDR3 is made up of 14 amino acids. DNA of the CDR3: TGTGCCAGCAGTGCAGGGAGTCCCGCCTACGAGCAGTACTTC. Encoded protein: CASSAGSPAYEQYF.

This clonotype was detected many times. V and J are TRBV7-6 and TRBJ2-3; D is unresolved. The CDR3 spans 11 residues. Trimming removed 3 bases from V and 5 bases from J, with 3 bases in between. Germline V gene sequence: CDR1 SGHVS, CDR2 FNYEAQ. The CDR3 loop reads CASSLVDTQYF. CDR3 in DNA: TGTGCCAGCAGCTTGGTAGATACGCAGTATTTT.

This clonotype showed up just a few times. The rearrangement uses TRBV7-2 and TRBJ1-3; D possibly corresponds to TRBD1 (6 bases). Germline assignment: CDR1 SGHTA and CDR2 FQGNSA. The V end lost 2 bases, the J end lost 0 bases, and 14 bases lay between the germline ends. The CDR3 length is 17 residues. This chain's CDR3 is CASSLLPGQYSGNTIYF. CDR3 nucleotides: TGTGCCAGCAGCTTATTGCCGGGACAATACTCTGGAAACACCATATATTTT.

The rearrangement joins TRBV11-2 to TRBJ2-3; 12 bases are a match to TRBD2. V lost 5 bases and J lost 4; bases outside the gene matches: 4. The CDR3 spans 15 residues. Germline CDR1 reads SGHAT; CDR2 reads FQNNGV. The CDR3 bases are TGTGCCAGCAGCATAGGACTAGCGGGATCAGATACGCAGTATTTT. Encoded protein: CASSIGLAGSDTQYF.

This clonotype was seen once. J is TRBJ2-1 and V is TRBV28; D remains unclear. The CDR3 totals 14 residues. CDR1 is MDHEN, CDR2 SYDVKM, per germline. The ends were cut back, 8 bases at V and 3 bases at J, with 14 bases in the middle. The CDR3 here is CASRFSGDYNEQFF. The CDR3 nucleotides are TGTGCCAGCCGCTTCAGTGGGGACTACAATGAGCAGTTCTTC. Based on the CDR3 plus reference TRBV28 and TRBJ2-1, the full variable domain is DVKVTQSSRYLVKRTGEKVFLECVQDMDHENMFWYRQDPGLGLRLIYFSYDVKMKEKGDIPEGYSVSREKKERFSLILESASTNQTSMYLCASRFSGDYNEQFFGPGTRLTVL.

This clonotype was observed a handful of times. The rearrangement uses TRBV29-1 and TRBJ2-2; tentatively, D is TRBD2 (5 bases). CDR3 length: 13 amino acids. CDR1 and CDR2 from the germline V gene are SQVTM and ANQGSEA. The ends were cut back, 6 bases at V and 0 bases at J, with 8 bases in the middle. CDR3 sequence reads: CSVELANTGELFF. The DNA for the CDR3 is TGCAGCGTGGAACTAGCGAACACCGGGGAGCTGTTTTTT.

This clonotype was observed a few times. The chain uses TRBV19 and TRBJ2-5, with 9 bases that match TRBD1. CDR1 and CDR2 from the germline V gene are LNHDA and SQIVND (reference sequence). CDR3 size: 16 residues. Trimming removed 5 bases from V and 2 bases from J; junction bases left unmatched: 9. CDR3 nucleotides: TGTGCCAGTAGTGTACGTCTTGGACAGGGGCAAGAGACCCAGTACTTC. Amino acid sequence: CASSVRLGQGQETQYF.

This clonotype showed up many times. The chain links TRBV7-2 to TRBJ2-5; 12 nucleotides line up with TRBD1. This CDR3 has 15 amino acids. CDR1 is SGHTA, CDR2 FQGNSA, per germline. V gave up 5 bases and J gave up 5 bases; unmatched junction bases: 6. The CDR3, as DNA: TGTGCCAGCAGCAACCGGGACAGGGGGCTCGAGACCCAGTACTTC. Its translation: CASSNRDRGLETQYF.

This clonotype was counted ten times or more. The J gene is TRBJ1-4, the V gene TRBV20-1; D is ambiguous. This CDR3 has 13 amino acids. Germline CDR1 and CDR2: DFQATT and SNEGSKA (reference sequence). V lost 6 bases and J 5 bases, leaving 13 bases between the germline ends. CDR3 sequence: CSASSDGNEKLFF. The CDR3 coding sequence is TGCAGTGCCTCTTCGGACGGAAATGAAAAACTGTTTTTT.

This clonotype turned up a few times. This chain joins TRBV11-2 and TRBJ1-4; D is possibly TRBD1 (5 bases). CDR1 and CDR2 (germline): SGHAT, FQNNGV. There are 14 residues in the CDR3. The germline V and J ends were trimmed by 5 bases and 5 bases, with 12 bases remaining between them. CDR3 in amino acids: CASSPLGRNEKLFF. Written as DNA, the CDR3 is TGTGCCAGCAGCCCCTTGGGACGGAATGAAAAACTGTTTTTT.

This clonotype was found a few times. The chain employs TRBV6-6 and TRBJ1-6; D is unclear. The CDR3 runs to 18 residues. Trimming removed 0 bases at V and 9 bases at J, with 21 bases between. CDR1 is MNHNY and CDR2 is SVGAGI in the germline V gene (reference sequence). The CDR3 sequence is CASSYSMEVYGLFSPLHF. The CDR3 DNA sequence: TGTGCCAGCAGTTACTCGATGGAGGTGTACGGCTTGTTTTCACCCCTCCACTTT.

V usage is TRBV20-1 and J usage is TRBJ1-1; 9 positions match TRBD1. V shed 3 bases, J shed 11 bases, and the junction held 7 bases outside the gene matches. The germline V gene has CDR1 DFQATT and CDR2 SNEGSKA (reference sequence). The CDR3 is 12 residues long. The CDR3 protein is CSASTGGRMAFF. CDR3 nucleotides: TGCAGTGCTAGTACAGGGGGCAGAATGGCTTTCTTT.

The chain uses TRBV7-6 and TRBJ1-1; D is perhaps TRBD1 (5 bases). The CDR3 runs 14 residues. V was clipped by 3 bases and J by 3 bases, with 11 bases between them. Germline V gene sequence: CDR1 SGHVS, CDR2 FNYEAQ. CDR3 DNA sequence: TGTGCCAGCAGCTTCCGGGCGGGGGACACTGAAGCTTTCTTT. Its translation is CASSFRAGDTEAFF.

CDR3 nucleotides: TGTGCCAGCAGCCCTGAGCTAGCCAAAAACATTCAGTACTTC. Translation: CASSPELAKNIQYF. The chain employs TRBV5-8 and TRBJ2-4; D gene unclear. Deletions cut 4 bases from V and 0 bases from J, with 8 bases between. The CDR3 contains 14 residues. Germline V lookup: CDR1 SGHTS, CDR2 YDEGEE.

This clonotype was recorded at least ten times. The chain joins TRBV2 to TRBJ2-5, with 9 bases matching TRBD1. V was pared by 7 bases and J by 2 bases, with 5 bases of the junction left unmatched. CDR1 and CDR2 from the germline V gene are SNHLY and FYNNEI. CDR3 size: 14 residues. Here the CDR3 DNA reads TGTGCCAGCATGGGGGACAGGGCTCAAGAGACCCAGTACTTC. Protein sequence: CASMGDRAQETQYF.

CDR3 sequence reads: CASSPPRGRANTGELFF. The DNA for the CDR3 is TGTGCCAGCAGTCCGCCTCGCGGGAGGGCGAACACCGGGGAGCTGTTTTTT. This sequence joins TRBV5-4 and TRBJ2-2; 9 positions match TRBD2. Germline V gives CDR1 SGHNT, CDR2 YYREEE (reference sequence). The V and J ends lost 5 bases and 0 bases, in that order; junction bases with no gene match: 8. The CDR3 totals 17 residues.

This clonotype was recorded many times. This rearrangement joins TRBV28 to TRBJ2-3; the D gene is possibly TRBD2 (6 bases). This CDR3 is built from 17 residues. Trimming removed 0 bases from V and 0 bases from J, with 13 bases in between. Germline V gives CDR1 MDHEN, CDR2 SYDVKM. The CDR3: CASSLWVSGSSTDTQYF. CDR3 coding DNA: TGTGCCAGCAGTTTATGGGTTAGCGGATCTAGCACAGATACGCAGTATTTT.

This clonotype came up a few times. The chain combines TRBV18 with TRBJ2-5; TRBD2 matches 11 bases. This CDR3 is built from 16 residues. The germline gives CDR1 KGHSH, CDR2 LQKENI. Unmatched junction bases numbered 10, after V lost 5 bases and J lost 5 bases. CDR3 sequence: CASSTTSGSWGETQYF. In nucleotides, the CDR3 is TGTGCCAGCTCAACTACTAGCGGGAGCTGGGGGGAGACCCAGTACTTC.

This clonotype was observed a few times. The chain employs TRBV28 and TRBJ2-6; no definite D call. Trimming shortened V by 5 bases and J by 5 bases, and 7 bases separated the two germline ends. Germline assignment: CDR1 MDHEN and CDR2 SYDVKM. The CDR3 spans 13 residues. This CDR3 is CASSPPRANVLTF. CDR3 coding DNA: TGTGCCAGCAGTCCCCCACGGGCCAACGTCCTGACTTTC.

V gene TRBV29-1 combines with J gene TRBJ2-7; D is possibly TRBD1 (6 bases). The CDR3 contains 12 residues. Germline loops: CDR1 SQVTM, CDR2 ANQGSEA. The CDR3 reads CMARDTEYEQYF. CDR3 DNA: TGCATGGCCCGGGACACCGAATACGAGCAGTACTTC.

The genes are TRBV20-1 and TRBJ1-2; 7 bases line up with TRBD1. Trimming removed 4 bases from V and 2 bases from J; junction bases left unmatched: 1. Germline V gene data show CDR1 as DFQATT and CDR2 as SNEGSKA (reference sequence). The length of the CDR3 is 12 residues. DNA of the CDR3: TGCAGTGCTAACAGGGGCAACTATGGCTACACCTTC. This translates into CSANRGNYGYTF.

This clonotype was seen repeatedly, ten times or more. The chain combines TRBV18 with TRBJ2-4; maybe TRBD2 (6 bases). The CDR3 has 13 amino acids. V was shortened by 0 bases and J by 7 bases, with 7 bases between the two germline ends. The germline V gene encodes CDR1 KGHSH and CDR2 LQKENI. CDR3 residues: CASSPPGGNIQYF. CDR3 coding DNA: TGTGCCAGCTCACCACCAGGAGGGAACATTCAGTACTTC. Using reference TRBV18 and TRBJ2-4 for the parts outside the CDR3, the full variable domain is NAGVMQNPRHLVRRRGQEARLRCSPMKGHSHVYWYRQLPEEGLKFMVYLQKENIIDESGMPKERFSAEFPKEGPSILRIQQVVRGDSAAYFCASSPPGGNIQYFGAGTRLSVL.

This clonotype was recorded many times. This chain joins TRBV27 and TRBJ2-7; the D gene is possibly TRBD1 (6 bases). The germline CDR1 and CDR2 sequences are MNHEY and SMNVEV (reference sequence). This CDR3 region has 17 residues. Between the trimmed V and J ends, which lost 5 bases and 3 bases, there was a span of 23 bases. CDR3: CASSPTPSDRSYYEQYF. In nucleotides, the CDR3 is TGTGCCAGCAGTCCCACTCCCTCAGACAGGAGCTACTACGAGCAGTACTTC.